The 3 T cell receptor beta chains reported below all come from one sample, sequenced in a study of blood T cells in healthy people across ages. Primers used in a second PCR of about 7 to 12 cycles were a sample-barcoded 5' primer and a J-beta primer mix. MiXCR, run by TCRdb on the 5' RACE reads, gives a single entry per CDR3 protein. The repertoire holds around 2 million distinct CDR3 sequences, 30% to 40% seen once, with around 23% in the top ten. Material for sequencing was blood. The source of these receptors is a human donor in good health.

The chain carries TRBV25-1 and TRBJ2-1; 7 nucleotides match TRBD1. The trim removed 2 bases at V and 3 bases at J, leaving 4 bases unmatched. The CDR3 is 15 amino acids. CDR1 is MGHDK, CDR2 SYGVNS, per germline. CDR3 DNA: TGTGCCAGCAGTGAAATCGCAGGGGGCTACAATGAGCAGTTCTTC. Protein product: CASSEIAGGYNEQFF.

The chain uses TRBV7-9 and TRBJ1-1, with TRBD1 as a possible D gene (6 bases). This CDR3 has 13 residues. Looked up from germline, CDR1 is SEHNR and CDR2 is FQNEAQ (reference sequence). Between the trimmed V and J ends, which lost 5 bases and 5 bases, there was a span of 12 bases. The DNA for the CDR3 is TGTGCCAGCAGCGTAGACAGGATGACTGAAGCTTTCTTT. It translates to CASSVDRMTEAFF.

The CDR3 DNA is TGTGCCACCAGTGGTGGACGGAGGACCTCCCCAGATACGCAGTATTTT. This encodes CATSGGRRTSPDTQYF. J is TRBJ2-3 and V is TRBV24-1, with D perhaps matching TRBD2 (5 bases). Trimming pared 5 bases from V and 4 bases from J, leaving 18 bases between. Germline V CDR1 and CDR2: KGHDR, SFDVKD. The CDR3 is 16 amino acids.